This T cell receptor beta chain was retrieved from a study of identical twins. MiXCR, applied by TCRdb to the 5' RACE reads, yields one record per CDR3 protein. The profile covers 450,000 to 650,000 distinct CDR3 sequences, with 13% to 15% appearing a single time and around 0.4% taken by the ten largest. This clonotype was seen only a few times. The CDR3 is 12 amino acids. Germline-derived CDR1 and CDR2 are SQVTM and ANQGSEA. V lost 6 bases to trimming and J lost 2 bases, with 7 bases between them. The same data also contributed to another study, on yellow fever vaccine responses in identical twins.

The chain joins TRBV29-1 to TRBJ1-4; tentative D call: TRBD1 (5 bases). This receptor was obtained from a woman between 18 and 29 years old in good health. Sequenced: CD4+ T cells sorted from blood. In DNA form, the CDR3 reads TGCAGCGTCCGGGACACTAATGAAAAACTGTTTTTT. Encoded protein: CSVRDTNEKLFF.